Detailed here is one TCR beta chain. The entry originates in a study of blood T cells in healthy people across ages. Germline V lookup: CDR1 DFQATT, CDR2 SNEGSKA (reference sequence). The CDR3 extends over 15 amino acids. The V gene lost 0 bases and the J gene lost 4 bases, with 13 bases spanning the gap. A J-beta primer mix and a sample-barcoded 5' primer were used in a second PCR of roughly 7 to 12 cycles. Each single sample gave us at least 3 million CDR3-containing paired-end reads. TCRdb recomputed calls from the 5' RACE reads with MiXCR, one row per CDR3 protein. The repertoire has roughly 1.4 million distinct CDR3 sequences, 45% to 70% of them found once; the top ten carry over 5.5%.

The specimen sequenced was blood. The chain couples TRBV20-1 to TRBJ2-1; D is perhaps TRBD1 or TRBD2 (5 bases each). This clonotype originated in a man between 18 and 35 years old in good health. CDR3 sequence reads: CSARDRDGNYNEQFF. The CDR3 bases are TGCAGTGCTAGAGACCGGGACGGCAATTACAATGAGCAGTTCTTC.